This TCR beta chain was documented in a study of control samples from healthy donors and cancer patients. The table lists this clone with a few counts. Trimming took off 3 bases at V and 1 base at J, with 7 bases between the two ends. The V gene's germline CDR1 is LNHDA and CDR2 SQIVND (reference sequence). The CDR3 sequence is 14 residues long. This table comes from immunoSEQ multiplex PCR, and its TCRdb copy is limited to in-frame clones, with some not included. The sample yields around 120,000 clones, 75% to 90% seen once. Source material: PBMCs. This TCR was sampled from a woman aged 45-65 years with colorectal cancer. The rearrangement joins TRBV19 to TRBJ2-1; D unresolved. The CDR3 is CASSIYGSYNEQFF. The CDR3 DNA is TGTGCCAGTAGTATCTACGGGTCCTACAATGAGCAGTTCTTC.